The next 10 T cell receptor beta chains were all read from a single sample in a study of blood T cell repertoires in COVID-19. Only in-frame clones appear in the TCRdb table, and some are missing; sequencing was by immunoSEQ multiplex PCR. This table has roughly 200,000 clones, approximately 85% appearing once. Sequencing was done on a sample of PBMCs or T cells enriched from blood (not recorded which). These receptors all come from a man in his forties who had recovered from COVID-19.

This clone was observed a few times. This sequence joins TRBV5-1 and TRBJ1-2, with 7 bases fitting TRBD1. This CDR3 has 15 residues. Trimming took 0 bases from V and 4 from J; bases not matched to a gene: 6. Germline V lookup: CDR1 SGHRS, CDR2 YFSETQ. CDR3 loop: CASSLEAGGSYGYTF. CDR3 sequence (DNA): TGCGCCAGCAGCTTGGAGGCAGGGGGATCCTATGGCTACACCTTC.

The count of this clone is one. The CDR3 coding sequence is TGTGCCAGCAGACCCGGTTTGGCCAAAAACATTCAGTACTTC. Translating gives CASRPGLAKNIQYF. V usage is TRBV6-5 and J usage is TRBJ2-4; D unresolved. V was pared by 6 bases and J by 1 base, with 10 bases between. Looked up from germline, CDR1 is MNHEY and CDR2 is SVGAGI. The CDR3 is 14 amino acids.

The chain carries TRBV9 and TRBJ2-3; 11 positions agree with TRBD2. This CDR3 contains 23 residues. Germline CDR1 SGDLS, CDR2 YYNGEE. V trimming: 5 bases; J trimming: 13 bases; junction bases outside the gene matches: 39. The CDR3 here is CASSGTPLPAATTTSGKGKAKYF. The CDR3 nucleotides read TGTGCCAGCAGTGGGACCCCGTTACCCGCCGCCACGACGACTAGCGGGAAGGGTAAGGCAAAGTATTTT.

The V and J genes are TRBV29-1 and TRBJ2-5; D possibly uses TRBD1 or TRBD2 (5 bases each). The CDR3 is made up of 12 amino acids. Germline CDR1 reads SQVTM; CDR2 reads ANQGSEA. V lost 7 bases to trimming and J lost 1 base, with 10 bases between them. The CDR3 protein is CSAGSFQETQYF. The CDR3 region has the DNA TGCAGCGCAGGGAGCTTCCAAGAGACCCAGTACTTC.

The chain is built from TRBV19 and TRBJ1-2; 8 bases align to TRBD1. J was trimmed by 1 base and V by 3 bases; bases with no gene match: 4. The germline gives CDR1 LNHDA, CDR2 SQIVND (reference sequence). The length of the CDR3 is 15 residues. The CDR3 nucleotides are TGTGCCAGTAGTATGGGGACAGGTAATAACTATGGCTACACCTTC. Translating it yields CASSMGTGNNYGYTF.

V gene TRBV27 combines with J gene TRBJ2-2; D is unresolved. The germline V gene encodes CDR1 MNHEY and CDR2 SMNVEV (reference sequence). The CDR3 is 13 amino acids. The ends were cut back, 6 bases at V and 4 bases at J, with 9 bases in the middle. Written as DNA, the CDR3 is TGTGCCAGCAGCCCAAATCCCACCGGGGAGCTGTTTTTT. Translating gives CASSPNPTGELFF.

The CDR3 sequence: CASRMGPNYGYTF. For the CDR3, the DNA is TGTGCCAGTAGGATGGGGCCCAACTATGGCTACACCTTC. The chain carries TRBV19 and TRBJ1-2; D perhaps matches TRBD1 (5 bases). Germline CDR1 LNHDA, CDR2 SQIVND (reference sequence). This CDR3 spans 13 amino acids. Trimming took off 6 bases at V and 2 bases at J, with 10 bases between the two ends.

The genes are TRBV11-3 and TRBJ2-7; TRBD1 matches at 8 bases. Germline-derived CDR1 and CDR2 are SGHNT and YENEEA. The V gene end was trimmed by 0 bases and the J gene end by 0 bases; junction bases not matched to a gene: 16. This CDR3 spans 20 amino acids. The CDR3 DNA is TGTGCCAGCAGCTTAGATTTGGACCTTATAACACAGGGGGTCTCCTACGAGCAGTACTTC. Translating it yields CASSLDLDLITQGVSYEQYF.

V and J are TRBV11-3 and TRBJ2-7; the match to TRBD1 covers 7 bases. V trimming: 5 bases; J trimming: 0 bases; junction bases outside the gene matches: 7. The CDR3 is made up of 15 amino acids. The germline V gene encodes CDR1 SGHNT and CDR2 YENEEA. CDR3 nucleotides: TGTGCCAGCAGCCCCCTCCCAGGGGGCTCCTACGAGCAGTACTTC. Translated, it gives CASSPLPGGSYEQYF.

This clone appeared a single time. The genes are TRBV30 and TRBJ1-6; D gene unclear. The CDR3 loop spans 15 amino acids. Trimming took off 2 bases at V and 5 bases at J, with 13 bases between the two ends. The germline V gene encodes CDR1 GTSNPN and CDR2 SVGIG (reference sequence). The CDR3 DNA is TGTGCCTGGAGTAAGGCCGGGTTCCATAATTCACCCCTCCACTTT. Encoded protein: CAWSKAGFHNSPLHF.